The entry below describes one T cell receptor beta chain. Germline CDR1 SEHNR, CDR2 FQNEAQ (reference sequence). V was shortened by 4 bases and J by 10 bases, with 19 bases between the two germline ends. This CDR3 spans 14 amino acids. The source of the sample is a study of cytomegalovirus exposure and HLA in healthy donors. The PCR ran on 60 Vbeta and 13 Jbeta primers. Assay used: immunoSEQ multiplex PCR; TCRdb lists only in-frame clones, some missing. The sample carries about 200,000 clones, 79% recorded once. Material for sequencing was PBMCs. This receptor was taken from a woman aged 25 to 39 in good health and CMV-seropositive. The rearrangement uses TRBV7-9 and TRBJ1-1; maybe TRBD1 (6 bases). Here the CDR3 DNA reads TGTGCCAGCAGCTCGCCCAGGGGATCCCAGGGAGCTTTCTTT. It is translated as CASSSPRGSQGAFF.